The T cell receptor (beta chain) described here comes from a study of PD-L1 blockade in urothelial cancer. The wider study: It was at 3 weeks (second dose) and 6 weeks after treatment start that blood was analyzed.

Germline V gives CDR1 SGHTA, CDR2 FQGTGA. This CDR3 comprises 16 residues. V shed 2 bases and J shed 4 bases, with 17 bases lying between them. The count of this clone is one. Clones were sequenced by immunoSEQ multiplex PCR, and TCRdb holds only the in-frame ones, with some missing. The table has 85,000 to 100,000 clones, 85% to 95% seen once. The chain links TRBV7-3 to TRBJ2-5; possibly TRBD2 for D (6 bases). The TCR sequence derives from a man between 60 and 75 years old with urothelial cancer. The input for sequencing was PBMCs, taken around atezolizumab (anti-PD-L1) treatment. CDR3 DNA sequence: TGTGCCAGCAGCTTAGGGCTCACGGGAGTGGGAGAGACCCAGTACTTC. Its protein product is CASSLGLTGVGETQYF.